This TCR beta chain was identified during a study of beta chain features in type 1 diabetes. Study results and caveats: Researchers report that Type 1 diabetes patients had moderately but significantly shorter TCRB CDR3s across all four CD4+ subsets.

Germline loops: CDR1 GTSNPN, CDR2 SVGIG (reference sequence). This CDR3 has 15 residues. V lost 2 bases, J lost 6 bases, and 17 bases lay in between. Expressed TCRB transcripts were sequenced after all isolated RNA was converted to cDNA. Naive, central memory and regulatory T cell samples yielded a few million reads on average. This table comes from immunoSEQ multiplex PCR, and its TCRdb copy is limited to in-frame clones, with some not included. The sample contains approximately 160,000 clones, 63% of which appear only once. Turning to this clone: Antigen unknown.

The clonotype was recovered from a young man with type 1 diabetes. V is TRBV30 and J is TRBJ1-5, with D perhaps TRBD1 (6 bases). Sequenced: naive CD4+ T cells from blood. CDR3 loop: CAWSPQGSASQPQHF. Here the CDR3 DNA reads TGTGCCTGGAGTCCACAGGGCAGCGCGAGTCAGCCCCAGCATTTT. The full variable domain, rest sourced from reference TRBV30 and TRBJ1-5, is SQTIHQWPATLVQPVGSPLSLECTVEGTSNPNLYWYRQAAGRGLQLLFYSVGIGQISSEVPQNLSASRPQDRQFILSSKKLLLSDSGFYLCAWSPQGSASQPQHFGDGTRLSIL.